This record covers a single T cell receptor beta chain. Antigen specificity is unknown. Profiled with immunoSEQ multiplex PCR; TCRdb holds only in-frame clones, not every one. The sample records 150,000 to 180,000 clones, about nine tenths being singletons. The sample comes from a study of T cell responses to AZD1222 COVID-19 vaccine. Study-level findings and limits: Regions left unmutated in variants are reportedly the target of nearly half of spike-specific TCRs. Mapped onto spike, vaccine-associated CD4 TCRs spanned it and were dominant at 160-218 and 743-854. Of the AZD1222 recipients, only five to seven were seropositive at baseline. Spike-specific TCR depth and breadth grew after two AZD1222 doses.

This receptor was taken from an adult in good health. Sequenced material: peripheral blood, taken on day 0 of AZD1222 vaccination.

CDR3 DNA sequence: TGTGCCAGCAGCCGCGGCGCCAGTTCAAACTATGGCTACACCTTC. Translating gives CASSRGASSNYGYTF. The chain carries TRBV5-6 and TRBJ1-2; D gene uncertain. Germline V gene data show CDR1 as SGHDT and CDR2 as YYEEEE. The CDR3 is made up of 15 amino acids. Trimming shortened V by 4 bases and J by 2 bases, and 15 bases separated the two germline ends.